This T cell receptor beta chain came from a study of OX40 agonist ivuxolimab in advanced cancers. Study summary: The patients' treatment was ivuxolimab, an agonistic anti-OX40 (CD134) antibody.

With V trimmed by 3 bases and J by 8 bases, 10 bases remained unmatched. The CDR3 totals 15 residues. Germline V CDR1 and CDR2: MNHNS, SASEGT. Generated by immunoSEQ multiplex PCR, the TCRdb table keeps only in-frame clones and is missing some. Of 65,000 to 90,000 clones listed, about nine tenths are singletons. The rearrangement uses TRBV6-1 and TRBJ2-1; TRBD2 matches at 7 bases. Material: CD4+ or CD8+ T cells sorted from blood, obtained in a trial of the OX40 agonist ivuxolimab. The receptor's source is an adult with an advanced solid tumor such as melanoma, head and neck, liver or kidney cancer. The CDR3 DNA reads TGTGCCAGCAGTGATCGAGCGGGGTCCAGGGATGAGCAGTTCTTC. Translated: CASSDRAGSRDEQFF.